This TCR beta chain was found in a study of blood T cell repertoires in COVID-19. Across the study: The cDNA or gDNA used as material had been derived from T cells, B-cell-depleted T cells, or PBMCs.

Trimming took 2 bases from V and 5 from J, leaving 13 bases between them. The V gene's germline CDR1 is MNHEY and CDR2 SVGAGI. The CDR3 runs 16 residues. Seattle cases were enrolled at active infection and followed longitudinally. This clone has just one count. Original analysis: Estimation of nucleated cell counts was performed using reference gene primer amplification. The table came from immunoSEQ multiplex PCR; TCRdb's copy has only in-frame clones and leaves some out. D and trimming come from the DNA, and the V and J calls and clone size come from that table. The sample contains some 370,000 clones, 87% of which appear only once.

The chain joins TRBV6-5 to TRBJ1-6; no firm D call. The receptor was isolated from a woman aged 25 to 39 with COVID-19, enrolled during active disease. Sequencing was done on a sample of peripheral blood. CDR3 amino acids: CASSYRAGRDNSPLHF. Written as DNA, the CDR3 is TGTGCCAGCAGTTACCGCGCGGGGAGAGATAATTCACCCCTCCACTTT.